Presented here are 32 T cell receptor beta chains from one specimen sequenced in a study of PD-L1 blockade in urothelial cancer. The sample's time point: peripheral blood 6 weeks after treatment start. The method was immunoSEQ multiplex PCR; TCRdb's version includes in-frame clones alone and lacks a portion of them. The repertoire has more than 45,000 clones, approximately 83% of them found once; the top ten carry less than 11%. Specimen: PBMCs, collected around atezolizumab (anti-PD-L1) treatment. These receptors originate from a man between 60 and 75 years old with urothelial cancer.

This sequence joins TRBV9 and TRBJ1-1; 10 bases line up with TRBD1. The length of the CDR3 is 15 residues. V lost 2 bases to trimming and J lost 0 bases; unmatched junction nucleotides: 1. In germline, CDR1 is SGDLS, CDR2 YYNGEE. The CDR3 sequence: CASSVGTGVNTEAFF. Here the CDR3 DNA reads TGTGCCAGCAGCGTGGGGACAGGGGTGAACACTGAAGCTTTCTTT.

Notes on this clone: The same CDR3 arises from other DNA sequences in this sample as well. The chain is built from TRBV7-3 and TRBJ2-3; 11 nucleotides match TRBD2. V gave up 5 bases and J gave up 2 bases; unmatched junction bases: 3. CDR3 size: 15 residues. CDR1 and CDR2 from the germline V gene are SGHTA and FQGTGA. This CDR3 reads CASSLSGGVTDTQYF. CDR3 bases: TGTGCCAGCAGCCTTAGCGGGGGGGTCACAGATACGCAGTATTTT.

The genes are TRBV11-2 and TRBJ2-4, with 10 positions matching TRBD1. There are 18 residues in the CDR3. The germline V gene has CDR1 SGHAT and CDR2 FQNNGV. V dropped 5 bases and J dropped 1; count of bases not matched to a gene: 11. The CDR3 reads CASSPGDRGVWAKNIQYF. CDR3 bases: TGTGCCAGCAGCCCTGGGGACAGGGGAGTATGGGCCAAAAACATTCAGTACTTC. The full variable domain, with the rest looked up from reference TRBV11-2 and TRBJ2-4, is EAGVAQSPRYKIIEKRQSVAFWCNPISGHATLYWYQQILGQGPKLLIQFQNNGVVDDSQLPKDRFSAERLKGVDSTLKIQPAKLEDSAVYLCASSPGDRGVWAKNIQYFGAGTRLSVL.

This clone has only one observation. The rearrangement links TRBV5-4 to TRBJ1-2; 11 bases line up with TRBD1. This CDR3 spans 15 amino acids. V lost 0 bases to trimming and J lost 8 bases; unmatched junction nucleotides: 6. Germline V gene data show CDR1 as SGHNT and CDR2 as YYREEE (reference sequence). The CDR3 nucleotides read TGTGCCAGCAGCTTGGCCGGGACAGGGGGTATCGGCTACACCTTC. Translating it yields CASSLAGTGGIGYTF.

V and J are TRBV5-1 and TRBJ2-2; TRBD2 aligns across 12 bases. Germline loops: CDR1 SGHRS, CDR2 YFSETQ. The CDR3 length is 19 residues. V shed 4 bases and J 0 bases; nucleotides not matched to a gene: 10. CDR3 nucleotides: TGCGCCAGCAGCAGGAGGAGGACTAGCGGGGCAGCGAACACCGGGGAGCTGTTTTTT. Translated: CASSRRRTSGAANTGELFF.

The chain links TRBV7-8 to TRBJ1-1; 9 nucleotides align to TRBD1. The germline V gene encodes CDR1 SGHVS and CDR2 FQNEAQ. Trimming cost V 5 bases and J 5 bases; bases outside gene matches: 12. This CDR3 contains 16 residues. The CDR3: CASSPTWGTGYTEAFF. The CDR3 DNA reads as TGTGCCAGCAGCCCCACGTGGGGGACAGGGTATACTGAAGCTTTCTTT.

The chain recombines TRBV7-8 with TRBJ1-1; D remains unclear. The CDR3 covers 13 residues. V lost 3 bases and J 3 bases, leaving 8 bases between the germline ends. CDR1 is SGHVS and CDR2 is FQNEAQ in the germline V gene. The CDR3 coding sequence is TGTGCCAGCAGCTTTTCCCAGGACACTGAAGCTTTCTTT. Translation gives CASSFSQDTEAFF. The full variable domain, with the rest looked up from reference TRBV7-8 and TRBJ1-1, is GAGVSQSPRYKVAKRGQDVALRCDPISGHVSLFWYQQALGQGPEFLTYFQNEAQLDKSGLPSDRFFAERPEGSVSTLKIQRTQQEDSAVYLCASSFSQDTEAFFGQGTRLTVV.

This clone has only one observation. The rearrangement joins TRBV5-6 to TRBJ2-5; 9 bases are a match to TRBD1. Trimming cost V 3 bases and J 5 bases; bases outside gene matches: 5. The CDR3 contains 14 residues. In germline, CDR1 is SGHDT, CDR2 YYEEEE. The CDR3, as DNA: TGTGCCAGCAGCTACCCCACAGGGGGCGAGACCCAGTACTTC. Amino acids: CASSYPTGGETQYF.

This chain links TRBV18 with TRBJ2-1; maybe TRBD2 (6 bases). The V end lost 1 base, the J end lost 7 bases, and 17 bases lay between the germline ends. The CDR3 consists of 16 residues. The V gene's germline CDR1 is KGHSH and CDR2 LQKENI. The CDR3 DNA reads TGTGCCAGCTCACCACGGGCGGCGGAGGGGTTTAATGAGCAGTTCTTC. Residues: CASSPRAAEGFNEQFF.

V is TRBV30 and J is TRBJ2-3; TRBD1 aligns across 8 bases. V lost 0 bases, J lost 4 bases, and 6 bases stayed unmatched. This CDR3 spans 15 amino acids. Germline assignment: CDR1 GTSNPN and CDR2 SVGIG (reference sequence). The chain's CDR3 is CAWSVDRVYADTQYF. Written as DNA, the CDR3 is TGTGCCTGGAGTGTGGACAGGGTTTACGCAGATACGCAGTATTTT.

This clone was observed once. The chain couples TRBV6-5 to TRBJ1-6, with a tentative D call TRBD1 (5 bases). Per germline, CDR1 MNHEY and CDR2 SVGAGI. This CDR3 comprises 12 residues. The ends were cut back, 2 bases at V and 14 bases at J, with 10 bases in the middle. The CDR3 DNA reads TGTGCCAGCAGTTACAGGGGAGGGTCCCTCCACTTT. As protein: CASSYRGGSLHF.

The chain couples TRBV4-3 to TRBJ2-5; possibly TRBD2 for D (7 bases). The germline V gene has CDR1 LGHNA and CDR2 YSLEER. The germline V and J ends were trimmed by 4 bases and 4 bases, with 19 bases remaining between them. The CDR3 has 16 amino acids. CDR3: CASSLGLGGLRETQYF. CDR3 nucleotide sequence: TGCGCCAGCAGCCTAGGGCTGGGGGGGCTGCGAGAGACCCAGTACTTC.

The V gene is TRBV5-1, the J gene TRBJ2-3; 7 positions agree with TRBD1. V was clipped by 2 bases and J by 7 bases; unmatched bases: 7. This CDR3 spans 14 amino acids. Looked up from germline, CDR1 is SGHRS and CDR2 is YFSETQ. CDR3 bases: TGCGCCAGCAGCTTCCGGGACAGCCGAAATACGCAGTATTTT. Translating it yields CASSFRDSRNTQYF. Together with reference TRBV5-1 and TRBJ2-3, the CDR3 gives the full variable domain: KAGVTQTPRYLIKTRGQQVTLSCSPISGHRSVSWYQQTPGQGLQFLFEYFSETQRNKGNFPGRFSGRQFSNSRSEMNVSTLELGDSALYLCASSFRDSRNTQYFGPGTRLTVL.

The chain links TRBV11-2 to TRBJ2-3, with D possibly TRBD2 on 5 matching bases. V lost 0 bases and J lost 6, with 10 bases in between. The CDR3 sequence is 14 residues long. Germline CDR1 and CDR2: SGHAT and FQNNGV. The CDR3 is CASSLDRLADTQYF. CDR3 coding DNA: TGTGCCAGCAGCTTAGATCGGCTAGCTGATACGCAGTATTTT.

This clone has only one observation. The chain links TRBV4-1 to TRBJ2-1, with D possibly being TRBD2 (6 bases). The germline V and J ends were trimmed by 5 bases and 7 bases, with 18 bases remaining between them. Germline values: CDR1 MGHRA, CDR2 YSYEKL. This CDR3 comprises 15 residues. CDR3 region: CASSDLRRAGNEQFF. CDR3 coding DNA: TGCGCCAGCAGCGACCTACGGAGGGCCGGGAATGAGCAGTTCTTC.

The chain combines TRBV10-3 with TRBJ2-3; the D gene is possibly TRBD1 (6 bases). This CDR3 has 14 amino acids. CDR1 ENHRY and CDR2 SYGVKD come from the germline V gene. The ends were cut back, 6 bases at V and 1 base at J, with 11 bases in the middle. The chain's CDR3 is CAIRLQGGTDTQYF. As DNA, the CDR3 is TGTGCCATCAGACTACAGGGTGGCACAGATACGCAGTATTTT.

The CDR3 DNA is TGTGCCAGCAGCGTAACCAACCCCCAGGGGGGAGGCGAGACCCAGTACTTC. Translated, it gives CASSVTNPQGGGETQYF. The chain carries TRBV9 and TRBJ2-5, with D possibly being TRBD1 (7 bases). Germline assignment: CDR1 SGDLS and CDR2 YYNGEE. V was pared by 1 base and J by 5 bases, with 21 bases between. The CDR3 contains 17 residues.

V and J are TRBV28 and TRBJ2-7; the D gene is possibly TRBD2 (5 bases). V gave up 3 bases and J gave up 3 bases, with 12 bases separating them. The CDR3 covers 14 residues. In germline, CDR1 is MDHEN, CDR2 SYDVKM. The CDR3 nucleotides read TGTGCCAGCAGTTTCCCGGGGATGGGCTACGAGCAGTACTTC. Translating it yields CASSFPGMGYEQYF.

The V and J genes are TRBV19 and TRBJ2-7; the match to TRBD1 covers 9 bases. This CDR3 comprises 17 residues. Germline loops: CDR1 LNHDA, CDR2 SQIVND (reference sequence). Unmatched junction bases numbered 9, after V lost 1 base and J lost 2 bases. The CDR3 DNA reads TGTGCCAGTAGTATAGGACCCCCGGGACAGGGCCCCTACGAGCAGTACTTC. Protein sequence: CASSIGPPGQGPYEQYF.

The CDR3 protein is CASSEWRGQDGYTF. The CDR3 DNA reads as TGTGCCAGCAGTGAATGGAGAGGGCAGGATGGCTACACCTTC. The V gene is TRBV6-1, the J gene TRBJ1-2; D remains unclear. The CDR3 has 14 residues. The germline CDR1 and CDR2 sequences are MNHNS and SASEGT. Trimming left V 2 bases short and J 6 bases short, with 13 bases between.

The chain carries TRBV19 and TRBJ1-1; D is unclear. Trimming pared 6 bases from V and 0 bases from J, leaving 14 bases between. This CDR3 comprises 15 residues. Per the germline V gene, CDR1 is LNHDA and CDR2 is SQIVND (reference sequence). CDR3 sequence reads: CASSPLAAVNTEAFF. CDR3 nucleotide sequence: TGTGCCAGTAGCCCCTTGGCAGCGGTGAACACTGAAGCTTTCTTT. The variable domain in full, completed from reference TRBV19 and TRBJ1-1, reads DGGITQSPKYLFRKEGQNVTLSCEQNLNHDAMYWYRQDPGQGLRLIYYSQIVNDFQKGDIAEGYSVSREKKESFPLTVTSAQKNPTAFYLCASSPLAAVNTEAFFGQGTRLTVV.

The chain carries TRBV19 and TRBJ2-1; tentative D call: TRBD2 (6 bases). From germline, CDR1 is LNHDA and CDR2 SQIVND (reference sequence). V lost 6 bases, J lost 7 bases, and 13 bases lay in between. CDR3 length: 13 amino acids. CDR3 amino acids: CASRAGRGNEQFF. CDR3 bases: TGTGCCAGTAGGGCGGGACGGGGGAATGAGCAGTTCTTC.

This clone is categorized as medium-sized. CDR3 loop: CASSGSDSATGELFF. The CDR3 nucleotides read TGTGCCAGCAGTGGATCGGACAGTGCTACCGGGGAGCTGTTTTTT. The V and J genes are TRBV2 and TRBJ2-2; D is possibly TRBD1 (6 bases). V shed 4 bases and J shed 5 bases, with 14 bases lying between them. Germline V lookup: CDR1 SNHLY, CDR2 FYNNEI. The length of the CDR3 is 15 residues.

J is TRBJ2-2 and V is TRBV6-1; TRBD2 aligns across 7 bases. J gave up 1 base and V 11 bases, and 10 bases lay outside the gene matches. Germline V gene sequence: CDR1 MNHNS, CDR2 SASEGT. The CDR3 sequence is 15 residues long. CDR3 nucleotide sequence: TGTGCCTGTAAGGGAGGGAACGTGAACACCGGGGAGCTGTTTTTT. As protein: CACKGGNVNTGELFF.

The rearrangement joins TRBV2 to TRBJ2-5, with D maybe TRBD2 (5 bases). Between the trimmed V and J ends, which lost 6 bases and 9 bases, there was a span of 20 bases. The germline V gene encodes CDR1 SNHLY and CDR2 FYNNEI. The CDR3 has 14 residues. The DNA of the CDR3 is TGTGCCAGCAGGGGTGGACTCCAAACCCAGGCCCAGTACTTC. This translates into CASRGGLQTQAQYF. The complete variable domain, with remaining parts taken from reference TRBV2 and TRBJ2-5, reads EPEVTQTPSHQVTQMGQEVILRCVPISNHLYFYWYRQILGQKVEFLVSFYNNEISEKSEIFDDQFSVERPDGSNFTLKIRSTKLEDSAMYFCASRGGLQTQAQYFGPGTRLLVL.

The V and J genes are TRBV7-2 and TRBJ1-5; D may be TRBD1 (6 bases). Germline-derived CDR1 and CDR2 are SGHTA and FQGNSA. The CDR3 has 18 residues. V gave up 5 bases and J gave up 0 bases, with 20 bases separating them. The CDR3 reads CASSLRGLTPYSNQPQHF. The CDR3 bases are TGTGCCAGCAGCCTCAGGGGCCTCACCCCCTATAGCAATCAGCCCCAGCATTTT.

The CDR3 spells CASSFYREATPDTQYF. In DNA form, the CDR3 reads TGTGCCAGCAGCTTCTATCGGGAGGCCACCCCAGATACGCAGTATTTT. The chain uses TRBV5-4 and TRBJ2-3; 7 positions agree with TRBD2. The CDR3 has 16 amino acids. CDR1 is SGHNT, CDR2 YYREEE, per germline (reference sequence). V lost 2 bases to trimming and J lost 4 bases; unmatched junction nucleotides: 10.

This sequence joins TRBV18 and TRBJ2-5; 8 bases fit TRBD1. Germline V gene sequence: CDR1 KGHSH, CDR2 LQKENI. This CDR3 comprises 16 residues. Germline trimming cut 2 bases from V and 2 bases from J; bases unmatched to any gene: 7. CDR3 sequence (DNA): TGTGCCAGCTCACCAGCCCGGGACAGGCGACAAGAGACCCAGTACTTC. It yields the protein CASSPARDRRQETQYF.

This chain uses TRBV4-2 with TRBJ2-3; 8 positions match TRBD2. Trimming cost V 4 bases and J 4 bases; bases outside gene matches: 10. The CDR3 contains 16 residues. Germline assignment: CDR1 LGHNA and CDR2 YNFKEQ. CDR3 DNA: TGTGCCAGCAGCCGTCAACTAGCGGAGAGGGCAGATACGCAGTATTTT. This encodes CASSRQLAERADTQYF.

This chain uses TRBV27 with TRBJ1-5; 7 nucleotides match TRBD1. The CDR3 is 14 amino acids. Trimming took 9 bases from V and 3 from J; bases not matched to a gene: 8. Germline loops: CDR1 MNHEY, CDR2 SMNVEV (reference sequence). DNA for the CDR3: TGTGCCAGTGCGACAGGGAGAATCAATCAGCCCCAGCATTTT. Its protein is CASATGRINQPQHF.

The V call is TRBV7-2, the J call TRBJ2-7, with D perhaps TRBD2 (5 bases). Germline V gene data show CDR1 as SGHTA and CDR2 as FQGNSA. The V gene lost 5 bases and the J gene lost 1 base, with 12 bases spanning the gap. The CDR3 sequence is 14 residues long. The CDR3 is CASSRELASYEQYF. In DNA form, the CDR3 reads TGTGCCAGCAGCAGAGAGCTAGCTTCCTACGAGCAGTACTTC.

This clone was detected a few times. Here the CDR3 reads CASFHGQGATGELFF. In nucleotides, the CDR3 is TGTGCCAGCTTCCACGGACAGGGGGCTACCGGGGAGCTGTTTTTT. This sequence joins TRBV21-1 and TRBJ2-2; the D segment call TRBD1 is taken from the table without a DNA check. TRBV21-1 is noted as a pseudogene. This CDR3 is 15 amino acids long.